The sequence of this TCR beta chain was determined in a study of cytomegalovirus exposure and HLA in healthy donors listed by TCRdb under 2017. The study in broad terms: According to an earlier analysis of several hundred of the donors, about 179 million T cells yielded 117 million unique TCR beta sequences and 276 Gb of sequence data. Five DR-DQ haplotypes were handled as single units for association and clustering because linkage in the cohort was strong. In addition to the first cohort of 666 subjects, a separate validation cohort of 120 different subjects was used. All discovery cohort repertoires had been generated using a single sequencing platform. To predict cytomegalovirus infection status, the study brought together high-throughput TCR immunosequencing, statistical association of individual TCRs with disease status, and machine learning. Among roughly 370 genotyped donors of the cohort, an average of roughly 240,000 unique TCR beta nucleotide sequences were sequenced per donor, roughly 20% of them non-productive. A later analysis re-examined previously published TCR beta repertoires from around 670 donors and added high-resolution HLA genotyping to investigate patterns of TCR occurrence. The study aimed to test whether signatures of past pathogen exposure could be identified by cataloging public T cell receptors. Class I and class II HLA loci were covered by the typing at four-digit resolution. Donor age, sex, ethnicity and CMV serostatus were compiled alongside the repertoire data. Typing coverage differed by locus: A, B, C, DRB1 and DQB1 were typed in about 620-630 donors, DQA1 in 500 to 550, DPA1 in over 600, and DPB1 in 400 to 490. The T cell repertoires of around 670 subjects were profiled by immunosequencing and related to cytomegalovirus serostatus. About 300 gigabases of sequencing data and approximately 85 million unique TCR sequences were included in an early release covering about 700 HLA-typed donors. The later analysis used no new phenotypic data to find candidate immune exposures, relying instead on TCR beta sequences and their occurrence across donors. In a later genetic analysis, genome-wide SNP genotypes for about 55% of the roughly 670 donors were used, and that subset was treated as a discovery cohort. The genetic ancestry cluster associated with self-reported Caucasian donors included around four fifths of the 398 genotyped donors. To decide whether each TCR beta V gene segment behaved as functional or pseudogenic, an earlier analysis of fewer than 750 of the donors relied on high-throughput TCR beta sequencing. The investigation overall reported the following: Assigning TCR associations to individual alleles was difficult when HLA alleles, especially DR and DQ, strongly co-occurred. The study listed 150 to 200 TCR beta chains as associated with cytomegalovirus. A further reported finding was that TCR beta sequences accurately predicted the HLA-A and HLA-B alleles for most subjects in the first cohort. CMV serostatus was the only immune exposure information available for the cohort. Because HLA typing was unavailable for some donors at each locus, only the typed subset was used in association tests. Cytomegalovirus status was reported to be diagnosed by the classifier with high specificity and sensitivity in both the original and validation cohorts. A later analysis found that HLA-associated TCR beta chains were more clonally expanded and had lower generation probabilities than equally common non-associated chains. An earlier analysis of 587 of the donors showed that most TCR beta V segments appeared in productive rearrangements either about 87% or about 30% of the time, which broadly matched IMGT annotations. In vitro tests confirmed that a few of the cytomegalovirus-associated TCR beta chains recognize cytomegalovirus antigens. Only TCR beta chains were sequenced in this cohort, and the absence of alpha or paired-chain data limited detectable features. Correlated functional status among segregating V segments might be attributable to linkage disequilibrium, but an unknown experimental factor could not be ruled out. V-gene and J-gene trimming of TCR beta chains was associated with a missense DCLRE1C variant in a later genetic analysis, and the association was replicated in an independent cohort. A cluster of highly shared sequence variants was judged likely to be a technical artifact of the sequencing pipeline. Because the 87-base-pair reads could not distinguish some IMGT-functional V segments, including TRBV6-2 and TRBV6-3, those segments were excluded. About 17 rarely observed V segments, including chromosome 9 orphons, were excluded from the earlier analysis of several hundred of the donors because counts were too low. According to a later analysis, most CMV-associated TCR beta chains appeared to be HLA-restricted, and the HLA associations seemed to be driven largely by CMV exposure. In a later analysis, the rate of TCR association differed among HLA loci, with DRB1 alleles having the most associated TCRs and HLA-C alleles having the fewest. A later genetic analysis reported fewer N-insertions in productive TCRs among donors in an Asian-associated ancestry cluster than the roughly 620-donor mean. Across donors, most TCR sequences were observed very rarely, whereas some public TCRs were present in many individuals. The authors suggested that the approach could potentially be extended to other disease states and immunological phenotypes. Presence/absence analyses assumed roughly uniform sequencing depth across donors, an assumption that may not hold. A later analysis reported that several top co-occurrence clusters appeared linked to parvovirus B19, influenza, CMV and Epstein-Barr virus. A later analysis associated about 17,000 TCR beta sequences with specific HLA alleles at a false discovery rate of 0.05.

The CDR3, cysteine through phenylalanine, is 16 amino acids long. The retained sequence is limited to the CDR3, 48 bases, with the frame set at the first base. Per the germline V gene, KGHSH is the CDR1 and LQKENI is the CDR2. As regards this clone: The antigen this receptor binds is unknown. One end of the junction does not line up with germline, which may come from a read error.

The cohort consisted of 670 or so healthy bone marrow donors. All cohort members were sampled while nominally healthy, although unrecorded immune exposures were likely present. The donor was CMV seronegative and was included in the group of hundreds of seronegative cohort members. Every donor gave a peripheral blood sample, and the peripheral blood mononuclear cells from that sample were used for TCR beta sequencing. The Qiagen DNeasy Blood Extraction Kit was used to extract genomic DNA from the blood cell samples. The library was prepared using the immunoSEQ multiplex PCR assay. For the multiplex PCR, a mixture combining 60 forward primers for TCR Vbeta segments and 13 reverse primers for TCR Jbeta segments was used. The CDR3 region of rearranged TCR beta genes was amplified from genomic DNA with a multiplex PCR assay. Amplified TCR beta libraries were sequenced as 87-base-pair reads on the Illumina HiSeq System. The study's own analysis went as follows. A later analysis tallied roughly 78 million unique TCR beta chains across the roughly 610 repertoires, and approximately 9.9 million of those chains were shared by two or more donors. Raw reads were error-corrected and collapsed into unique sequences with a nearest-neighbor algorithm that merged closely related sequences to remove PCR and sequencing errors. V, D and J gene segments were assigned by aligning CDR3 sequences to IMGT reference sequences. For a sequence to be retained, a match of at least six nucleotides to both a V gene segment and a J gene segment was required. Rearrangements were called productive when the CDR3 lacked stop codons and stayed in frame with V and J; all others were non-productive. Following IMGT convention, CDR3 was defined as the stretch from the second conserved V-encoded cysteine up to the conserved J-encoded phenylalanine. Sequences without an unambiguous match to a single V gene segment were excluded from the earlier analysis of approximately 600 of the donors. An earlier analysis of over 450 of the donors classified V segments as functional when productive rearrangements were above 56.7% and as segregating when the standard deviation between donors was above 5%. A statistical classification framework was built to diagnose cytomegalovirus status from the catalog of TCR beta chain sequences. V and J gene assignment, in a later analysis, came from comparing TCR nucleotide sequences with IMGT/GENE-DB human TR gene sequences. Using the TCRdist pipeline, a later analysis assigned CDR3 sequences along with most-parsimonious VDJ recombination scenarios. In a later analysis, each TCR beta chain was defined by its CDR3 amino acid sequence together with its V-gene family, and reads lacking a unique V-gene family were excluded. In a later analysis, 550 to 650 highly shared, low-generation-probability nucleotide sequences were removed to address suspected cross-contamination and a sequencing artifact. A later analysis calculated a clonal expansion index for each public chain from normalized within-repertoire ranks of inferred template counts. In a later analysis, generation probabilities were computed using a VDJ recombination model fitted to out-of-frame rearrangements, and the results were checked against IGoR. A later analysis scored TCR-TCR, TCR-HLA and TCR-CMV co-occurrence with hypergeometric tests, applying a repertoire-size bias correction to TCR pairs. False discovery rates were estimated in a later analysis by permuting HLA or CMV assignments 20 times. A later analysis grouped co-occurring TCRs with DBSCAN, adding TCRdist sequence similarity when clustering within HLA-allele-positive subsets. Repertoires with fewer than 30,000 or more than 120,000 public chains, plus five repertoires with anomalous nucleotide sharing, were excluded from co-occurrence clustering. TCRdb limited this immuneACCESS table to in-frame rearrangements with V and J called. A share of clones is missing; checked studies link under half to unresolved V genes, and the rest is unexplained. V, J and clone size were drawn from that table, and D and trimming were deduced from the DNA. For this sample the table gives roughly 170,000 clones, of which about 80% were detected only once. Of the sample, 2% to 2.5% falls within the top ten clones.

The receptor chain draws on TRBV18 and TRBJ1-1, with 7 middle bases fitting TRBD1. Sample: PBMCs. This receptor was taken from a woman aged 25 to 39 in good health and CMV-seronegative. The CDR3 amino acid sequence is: CASSPRYDQTGTEASF. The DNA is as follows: TGTGCCAGCTCACCACGTTACGACCAAACCGGGACAGAAGCTTCCTTT.